These T cell receptor beta chains were read from a single sample in a study of cytomegalovirus exposure and HLA in healthy donors. Assay used: immunoSEQ multiplex PCR; TCRdb lists only in-frame clones, some missing. The sample consists of 200,000 to 250,000 clones, around four fifths of them appearing once. The sample taken for sequencing was PBMCs. These receptors were obtained from a woman aged 18-29 years in good health and CMV-seronegative. Both conserved end residues are part of each CDR3. A D gene is named only where the DNA matches it firmly. Expanded clones get a size class; other rows say once, few or many, or leave the size out.

D: TRBD2; V: TRBV11-1; J: TRBJ2-1; size: once; DNA: TGTGCCAGCACCGTTACCCGACTAGCGGGGGGGCAGTTCTTC; CDR3: CASTVTRLAGGQFF
D: -; V: TRBV6-1; J: TRBJ2-7; size: -; DNA: TGTGCCAGCAGGGCCCCCCGGACCTACGAGCAGTACTTC; CDR3: CASRAPRTYEQYF
D: -; V: TRBV28; J: TRBJ2-7; size: once; DNA: TGTGCCAGCAGATCGACTTGGGGGATCTACGAGCAGTACTTC; CDR3: CASRSTWGIYEQYF
D: -; V: TRBV27; J: TRBJ2-3; size: -; DNA: TGTGCCAGCAGTTTAATCCTCACAGATACGCAGTATTTT; CDR3: CASSLILTDTQYF
D: TRBD1; V: TRBV4-1; J: TRBJ1-1; size: -; DNA: TGCGCCAGCAGCCAAGAGCCCGGACAGGTGAACACTGAAGCTTTCTTT; CDR3: CASSQEPGQVNTEAFF
D: TRBD1; V: TRBV6-5; J: TRBJ1-2; size: -; DNA: TGTGCCAGCAGCCGACCCGGGACAGGGGACTATGGCTACACCTTC; CDR3: CASSRPGTGDYGYTF
D: -; V: TRBV30; J: TRBJ2-7; size: -; DNA: TGTGCCTGGACCGTATCCCCGGGAGCCGACTACGAGCAGTACTTC; CDR3: CAWTVSPGADYEQYF
D: -; V: TRBV5-1; J: TRBJ2-2; size: few; DNA: TGCGCCAGCAGCTTCTTAGGGGCGAACACCGGGGAGCTGTTTTTT; CDR3: CASSFLGANTGELFF
D: TRBD2; V: TRBV2; J: TRBJ2-5; size: once; DNA: TGTGCCAGCAGTGAATCGGGGGGAGTGTGGGAGACCCAGTACTTC; CDR3: CASSESGGVWETQYF
D: TRBD1; V: TRBV6-1; J: TRBJ2-7; size: -; DNA: TGTGCCAGCAGTGCCGGGACAGGGGTTAGCGGCGAGCAGTACTTC; CDR3: CASSAGTGVSGEQYF
D: -; V: TRBV6-4; J: TRBJ2-7; size: -; DNA: TGTGCCAGCAGTGGGTTCCCCTACGAGCAGTACTTC; CDR3: CASSGFPYEQYF
D: TRBD1; V: TRBV10-1; J: TRBJ1-1; size: many; DNA: TGCGCCAGCAGTGCCCAGGGGGCGGTGAACACTGAAGCTTTCTTT; CDR3: CASSAQGAVNTEAFF
D: -; V: TRBV11-2; J: TRBJ1-1; size: -; DNA: TGTGCCAGCAGCCCAGGCTGGGGTAGCACTGAAGCTTTCTTT; CDR3: CASSPGWGSTEAFF
D: TRBD1; V: TRBV6-6; J: TRBJ1-1; size: -; DNA: TGTGCCAGCAGTGGGCGGACAGGGGGGACTGAAGCTTTCTTT; CDR3: CASSGRTGGTEAFF
D: -; V: TRBV7-6; J: TRBJ1-4; size: -; DNA: TGTGCCAGCAGCCTACGGGGACCGGACTTGGAAAAACTGTTTTTT; CDR3: CASSLRGPDLEKLFF
D: TRBD1; V: TRBV6-5; J: TRBJ2-7; size: -; DNA: TGTGCCAGCAGTTACGGACAGGGACTCTACGAGCAGTACTTC; CDR3: CASSYGQGLYEQYF
D: TRBD1; V: TRBV6-6; J: TRBJ1-2; size: -; DNA: TGTGCCAGCATCCCGTCACAGGGGATCTACTATGGCTACACCTTC; CDR3: CASIPSQGIYYGYTF
D: -; V: TRBV7-9; J: TRBJ2-7; size: -; DNA: TGTGCCAGCAGCTTAACAGGGCTTGAGCAGTACTTC; CDR3: CASSLTGLEQYF
D: -; V: TRBV5-1; J: TRBJ1-1; size: few; DNA: TGCGCCAGCAGCTTGGATATAGCGAACACTGAAGCTTTCTTT; CDR3: CASSLDIANTEAFF
D: TRBD1; V: TRBV30; J: TRBJ1-2; size: few; DNA: TGTGCCTGGAGCCTGACAGGGGATGGCTACACCTTC; CDR3: CAWSLTGDGYTF
D: -; V: TRBV5-7; J: TRBJ2-3; size: -; DNA: TGTGCCAGCAGCTCAAAACATTCGGGACTGATCACAGATACGCAGTATTTT; CDR3: CASSSKHSGLITDTQYF
D: TRBD2; V: TRBV5-6; J: TRBJ2-1; size: -; DNA: TGTGCCAGCAGCTTGGGACTAGCGGGGGCCCCCTCCTACAATGAGCAGTTCTTC; CDR3: CASSLGLAGAPSYNEQFF
D: TRBD1; V: TRBV27; J: TRBJ1-1; size: -; DNA: TGTGCCAGCAGTTTTGACAGGGGTAACACTGAAGCTTTCTTT; CDR3: CASSFDRGNTEAFF
D: -; V: TRBV6-6; J: TRBJ1-1; size: -; DNA: TGTGCCAGCAGGCGGGACTCCGGCGGCACTGAAGCTTTCTTT; CDR3: CASRRDSGGTEAFF
D: -; V: TRBV28; J: TRBJ1-5; size: -; DNA: TGTGCCAGCAGTCCTCGGGCGGCACAGCCCCAGCATTTT; CDR3: CASSPRAAQPQHF
D: -; V: TRBV19; J: TRBJ1-1; size: -; DNA: TGTGCCAGTAGTCCATGGACGAATGCACACACTGAAGCTTTCTTT; CDR3: CASSPWTNAHTEAFF
D: -; V: TRBV5-1; J: TRBJ2-2; size: -; DNA: TGCGCCAGCACCCTACAGGGTACGGACACCGGGGAGCTGTTTTTT; CDR3: CASTLQGTDTGELFF
D: TRBD1; V: TRBV28; J: TRBJ1-1; size: -; DNA: TGTGCCAGCAGTCCCTGGACAGGAGGGACTGAAGCTTTCTTT; CDR3: CASSPWTGGTEAFF
D: -; V: TRBV10-3; J: TRBJ1-5; size: -; DNA: TGTGCCATACAGGGTTATAGCAATCAGCCCCAGCATTTT; CDR3: CAIQGYSNQPQHF
D: -; V: TRBV5-6; J: TRBJ2-3; size: -; DNA: TGTGCCAGCAGCTTGATGGATACGCAGTATTTT; CDR3: CASSLMDTQYF
D: -; V: TRBV11-2; J: TRBJ2-1; size: -; DNA: TGTGCCAGCAGCACCAGCCGCGACGTATTAAACTACAATGAGCAGTTCTTC; CDR3: CASSTSRDVLNYNEQFF
D: -; V: TRBV5-5; J: TRBJ2-7; size: -; DNA: TGTGCCAGCAGCTTCGGGACACATTACGAGCAGTACTTC; CDR3: CASSFGTHYEQYF
D: -; V: TRBV7-9; J: TRBJ2-1; size: -; DNA: TGTGCCAGCAGCTTAGAACCGGGATACAATGAGCAGTTCTTC; CDR3: CASSLEPGYNEQFF
D: -; V: TRBV27; J: TRBJ1-5; size: -; DNA: TGTGCCAGTAGACATAGCAATCAGCCCCAGCATTTT; CDR3: CASRHSNQPQHF
D: -; V: TRBV6-5; J: TRBJ2-5; size: -; DNA: TGTGCCAGCACTACAGGGAGCATAATTGCGACCCAGTACTTC; CDR3: CASTTGSIIATQYF
D: -; V: TRBV7-9; J: TRBJ1-2; size: -; DNA: TGTGCCAGCAGCTTAGAGGCAGGGGTCTATGGCTACACCTTC; CDR3: CASSLEAGVYGYTF
D: TRBD2; V: TRBV5-1; J: TRBJ2-1; size: -; DNA: TGCGCCAGCAGCTTCGGGACTAGCGGACAACCCGCCATGGAGCAGTTCTTC; CDR3: CASSFGTSGQPAMEQFF
D: -; V: TRBV9; J: TRBJ1-1; size: -; DNA: TGTGCCAGCAGCCCACGGACTGTTGCGTACACTGAAGCTTTCTTT; CDR3: CASSPRTVAYTEAFF
D: -; V: TRBV9; J: TRBJ2-2; size: -; DNA: TGTGCCAGCAGCGTGGGGTTTAACACCGGGGAGCTGTTTTTT; CDR3: CASSVGFNTGELFF
D: -; V: TRBV29-1; J: TRBJ1-1; size: -; DNA: TGCAGCGTTGAAGATCTTAAGGGGAACACTGAAGCTTTCTTT; CDR3: CSVEDLKGNTEAFF
D: -; V: TRBV5-1; J: TRBJ2-7; size: -; DNA: TGCGCCAGCAGCCTAGCCGCGGGACAAGGGTACCACGAGCAGTACTTC; CDR3: CASSLAAGQGYHEQYF
D: -; V: TRBV2; J: TRBJ2-2; size: -; DNA: TGTGCCAGCAGTGAAGAGGCACACACCGGGGAGCTGTTTTTT; CDR3: CASSEEAHTGELFF
D: -; V: TRBV15; J: TRBJ1-1; size: -; DNA: TGTGCCACCAGCAGCCCCCAGGGTGCCGGGGGTGAAGCTTTCTTT; CDR3: CATSSPQGAGGEAFF
D: -; V: TRBV30; J: TRBJ2-7; size: -; DNA: TGTGCCTGGAAGGGTGGGGCCTACGAGCAGTACTTC; CDR3: CAWKGGAYEQYF
D: TRBD1; V: TRBV27; J: TRBJ1-2; size: -; DNA: TGTGCCAGCAGGACAGGGGGCTATGGCTACACCTTC; CDR3: CASRTGGYGYTF
D: TRBD1; V: TRBV5-1; J: TRBJ2-1; size: -; DNA: TGCGCCAGCAGTAGGGACAGGGCGTACAATGAGCAGTTCTTC; CDR3: CASSRDRAYNEQFF
D: TRBD1; V: TRBV5-1; J: TRBJ1-2; size: many; DNA: TGCGCCAGCAGCCCAGACAGGGGGGACGGCTACACCTTC; CDR3: CASSPDRGDGYTF
D: -; V: TRBV15; J: TRBJ1-1; size: -; DNA: TGTGCCACCAGCAGAGAGATGGGGGGGGCTTTCTTT; CDR3: CATSREMGGAFF
D: TRBD1; V: TRBV6-5; J: TRBJ2-7; size: -; DNA: TGTGCCAGCAGTTATGGCCAGGGGGCCTCCTACGAGCAGTACTTC; CDR3: CASSYGQGASYEQYF
D: -; V: TRBV28; J: TRBJ2-7; size: -; DNA: TGTGCCAGCAGACCGGGAGCGTGGGGCCTTTACGAGCAGTACTTC; CDR3: CASRPGAWGLYEQYF
D: -; V: TRBV29-1; J: TRBJ1-1; size: -; DNA: TGCAGCGTTGGAGGACGGAACAAAGAAGCTTTCTTT; CDR3: CSVGGRNKEAFF
D: TRBD1; V: TRBV5-1; J: TRBJ1-2; size: -; DNA: TGCGCCAGCAGCCCGACAGGGGGTCGACCATCTAACTATGGCTACACCTTC; CDR3: CASSPTGGRPSNYGYTF
D: TRBD1; V: TRBV5-1; J: TRBJ2-2; size: -; DNA: TGCGCCAGCAGCTTGACAGGGGGCAAGGACACCGGGGAGCTGTTTTTT; CDR3: CASSLTGGKDTGELFF
D: TRBD1; V: TRBV7-9; J: TRBJ2-7; size: -; DNA: TGTGCCAGCAGCAACCCGCGACAGGGGTTGGCCTACGAGCAGTACTTC; CDR3: CASSNPRQGLAYEQYF